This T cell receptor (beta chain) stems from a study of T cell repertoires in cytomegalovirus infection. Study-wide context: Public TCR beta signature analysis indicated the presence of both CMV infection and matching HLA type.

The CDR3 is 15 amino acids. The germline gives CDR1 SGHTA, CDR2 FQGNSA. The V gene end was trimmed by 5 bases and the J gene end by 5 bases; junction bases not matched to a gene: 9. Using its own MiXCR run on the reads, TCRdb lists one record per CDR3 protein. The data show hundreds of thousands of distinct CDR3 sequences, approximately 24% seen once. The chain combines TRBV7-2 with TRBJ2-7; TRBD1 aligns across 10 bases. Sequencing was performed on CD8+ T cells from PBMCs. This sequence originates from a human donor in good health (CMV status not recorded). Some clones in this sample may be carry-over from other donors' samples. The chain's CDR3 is CASSPRGGTGDEQYF. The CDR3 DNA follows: TGTGCCAGCAGCCCACGGGGGGGGACAGGGGACGAGCAGTACTTC.